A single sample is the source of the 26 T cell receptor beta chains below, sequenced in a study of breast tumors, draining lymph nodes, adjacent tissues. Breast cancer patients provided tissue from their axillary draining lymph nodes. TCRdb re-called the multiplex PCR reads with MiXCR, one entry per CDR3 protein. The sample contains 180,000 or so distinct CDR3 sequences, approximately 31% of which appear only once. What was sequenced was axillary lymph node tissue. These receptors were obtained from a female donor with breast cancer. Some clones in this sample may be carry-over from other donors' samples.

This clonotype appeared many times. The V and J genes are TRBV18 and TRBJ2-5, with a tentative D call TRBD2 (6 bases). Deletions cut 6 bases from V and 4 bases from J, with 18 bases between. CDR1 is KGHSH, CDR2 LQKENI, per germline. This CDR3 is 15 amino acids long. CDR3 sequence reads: CASSALAGKGETQYF. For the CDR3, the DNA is TGTGCCAGCTCGGCACTTGCGGGAAAGGGAGAGACCCAGTACTTC.

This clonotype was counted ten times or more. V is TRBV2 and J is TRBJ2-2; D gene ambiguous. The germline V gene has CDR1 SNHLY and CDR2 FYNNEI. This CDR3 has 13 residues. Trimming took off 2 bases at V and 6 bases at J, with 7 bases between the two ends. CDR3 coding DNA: TGTGCCAGCAGTGAATCCAGTCCCGGGGAGCTGTTTTTT. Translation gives CASSESSPGELFF.

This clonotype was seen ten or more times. DNA of the CDR3: TGTGCCAGCTCACCACCTTTCGGCGGGGGGTATGGCTACACCTTC. Its translation is CASSPPFGGGYGYTF. The chain couples TRBV18 to TRBJ1-2; TRBD1 is a possible D gene (5 bases). Germline V gene sequence: CDR1 KGHSH, CDR2 LQKENI. The CDR3 is 15 residues long. Trimming removed 0 bases at V and 5 bases at J, with 13 bases between. The variable domain in full, completed from reference TRBV18 and TRBJ1-2, reads NAGVMQNPRHLVRRRGQEARLRCSPMKGHSHVYWYRQLPEEGLKFMVYLQKENIIDESGMPKERFSAEFPKEGPSILRIQQVVRGDSAAYFCASSPPFGGGYGYTFGSGTRLTVV.

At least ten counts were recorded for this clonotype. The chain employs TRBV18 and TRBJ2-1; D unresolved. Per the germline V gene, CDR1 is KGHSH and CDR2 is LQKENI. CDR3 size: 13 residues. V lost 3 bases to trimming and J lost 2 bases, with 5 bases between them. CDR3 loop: CASSPGTYNEQFF. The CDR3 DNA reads TGTGCCAGCTCACCTGGGACCTACAATGAGCAGTTCTTC.

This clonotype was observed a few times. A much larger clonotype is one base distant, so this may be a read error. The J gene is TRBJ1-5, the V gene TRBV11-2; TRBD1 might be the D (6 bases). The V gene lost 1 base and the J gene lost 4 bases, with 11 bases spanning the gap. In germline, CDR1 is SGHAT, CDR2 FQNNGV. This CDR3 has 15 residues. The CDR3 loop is CASSLAAGANQPQHF. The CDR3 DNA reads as TGTGCCAGCAGCTTAGCGGCGGGGGCTAATCAGCCCCAGCATTTT.

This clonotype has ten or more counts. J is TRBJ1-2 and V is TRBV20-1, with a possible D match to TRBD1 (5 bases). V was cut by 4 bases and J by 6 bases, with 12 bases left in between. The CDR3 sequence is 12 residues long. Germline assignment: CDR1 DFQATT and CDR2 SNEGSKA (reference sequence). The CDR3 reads CSATQGGDGYTF. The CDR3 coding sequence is TGCAGTGCTACCCAGGGAGGGGATGGCTACACCTTC.

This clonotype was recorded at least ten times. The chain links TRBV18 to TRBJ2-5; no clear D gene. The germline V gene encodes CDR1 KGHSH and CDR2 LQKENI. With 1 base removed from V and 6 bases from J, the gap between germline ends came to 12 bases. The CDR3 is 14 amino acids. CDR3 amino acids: CASSPRSQGKTQYF. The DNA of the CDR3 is TGTGCCAGCTCACCACGCAGCCAAGGGAAGACCCAGTACTTC.

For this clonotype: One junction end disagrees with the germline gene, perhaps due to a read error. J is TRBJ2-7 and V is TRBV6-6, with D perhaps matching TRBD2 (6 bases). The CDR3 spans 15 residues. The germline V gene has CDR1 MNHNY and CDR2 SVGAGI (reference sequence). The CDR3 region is CASSHRGKHSYGQYF. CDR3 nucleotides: TGTGCCAGTAGTCACCGGGGGAAACACTCCTACGGGCAGTACTTC.

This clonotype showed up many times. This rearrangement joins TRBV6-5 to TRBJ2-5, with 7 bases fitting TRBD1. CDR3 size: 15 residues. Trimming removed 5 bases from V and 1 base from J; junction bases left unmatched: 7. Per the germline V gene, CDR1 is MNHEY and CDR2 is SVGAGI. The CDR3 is CASSPQTGSQETQYF. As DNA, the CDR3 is TGTGCCAGCAGTCCTCAGACAGGGTCCCAAGAGACCCAGTACTTC.

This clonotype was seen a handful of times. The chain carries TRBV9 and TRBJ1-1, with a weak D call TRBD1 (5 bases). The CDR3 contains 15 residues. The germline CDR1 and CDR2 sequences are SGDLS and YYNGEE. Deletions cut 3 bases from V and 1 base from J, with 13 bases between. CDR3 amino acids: CASSGGVWENTEAFF. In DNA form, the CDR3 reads TGTGCCAGCAGCGGAGGGGTCTGGGAGAACACTGAAGCTTTCTTT.

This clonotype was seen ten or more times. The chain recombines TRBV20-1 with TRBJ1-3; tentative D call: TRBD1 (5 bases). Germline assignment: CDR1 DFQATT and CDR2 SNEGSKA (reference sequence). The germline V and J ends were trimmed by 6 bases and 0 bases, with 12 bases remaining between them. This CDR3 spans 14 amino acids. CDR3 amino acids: CSATGRLSGNTIYF. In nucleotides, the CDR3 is TGCAGTGCCACGGGACGTCTCTCTGGAAACACCATATATTTT.

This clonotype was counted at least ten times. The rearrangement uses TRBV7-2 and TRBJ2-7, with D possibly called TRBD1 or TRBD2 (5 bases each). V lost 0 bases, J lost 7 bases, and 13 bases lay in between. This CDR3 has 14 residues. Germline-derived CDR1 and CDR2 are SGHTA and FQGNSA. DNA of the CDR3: TGTGCCAGCAGCTTAGCGGCTCCCGAGGGGGAGCAGTACTTC. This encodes CASSLAAPEGEQYF.

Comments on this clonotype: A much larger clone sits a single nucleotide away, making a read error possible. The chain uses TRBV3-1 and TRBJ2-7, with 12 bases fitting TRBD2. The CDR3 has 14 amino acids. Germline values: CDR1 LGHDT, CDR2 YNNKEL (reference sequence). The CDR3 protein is CAGSRLAGDYEQYF. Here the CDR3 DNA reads TGTGCCGGCAGCCGACTAGCGGGAGATTACGAGCAGTACTTC.

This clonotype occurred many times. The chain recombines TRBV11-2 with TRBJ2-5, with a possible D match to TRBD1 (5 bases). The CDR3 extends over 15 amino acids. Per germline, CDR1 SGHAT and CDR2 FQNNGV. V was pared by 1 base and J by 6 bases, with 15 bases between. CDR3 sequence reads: CASSLARQFSKTQYF. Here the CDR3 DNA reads TGTGCCAGCAGCTTAGCCAGACAGTTTAGTAAGACCCAGTACTTC.

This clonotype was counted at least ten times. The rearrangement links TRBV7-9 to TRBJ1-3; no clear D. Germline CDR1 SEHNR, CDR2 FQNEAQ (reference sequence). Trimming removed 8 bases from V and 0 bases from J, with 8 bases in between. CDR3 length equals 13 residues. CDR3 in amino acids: CASLGYSGNTIYF. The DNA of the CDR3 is TGTGCCAGCTTAGGGTACTCTGGAAACACCATATATTTT.

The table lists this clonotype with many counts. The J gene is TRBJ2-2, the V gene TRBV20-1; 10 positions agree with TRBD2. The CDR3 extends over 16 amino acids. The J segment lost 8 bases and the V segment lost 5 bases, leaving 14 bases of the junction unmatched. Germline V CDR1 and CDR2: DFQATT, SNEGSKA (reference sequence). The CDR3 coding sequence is TGCAGTGCTTACTACCCGGGACTAGCGCAGGTGGGGGAGCTGTTTTTT. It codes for CSAYYPGLAQVGELFF.

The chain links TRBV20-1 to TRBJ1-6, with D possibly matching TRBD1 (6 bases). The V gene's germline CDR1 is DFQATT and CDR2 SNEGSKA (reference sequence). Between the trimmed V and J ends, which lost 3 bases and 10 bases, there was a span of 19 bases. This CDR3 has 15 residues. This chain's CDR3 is CSARPDSNYTSPLHF. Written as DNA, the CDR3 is TGCAGTGCTAGGCCGGACAGCAATTATACCTCACCCCTCCACTTT.

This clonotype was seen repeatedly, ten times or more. CDR3 coding DNA: TGTGCCAGCAGTTTTGGACAGCAGCCCCAGCATTTT. It codes for CASSFGQQPQHF. The chain has TRBV28 and TRBJ1-5; D is possibly TRBD1 (6 bases). V was trimmed by 3 bases and J by 7 bases, leaving 7 bases between them. CDR1 is MDHEN, CDR2 SYDVKM, per germline. The CDR3 runs 12 residues. Full variable domain (rest looked up from reference TRBV28 and TRBJ1-5): DVKVTQSSRYLVKRTGEKVFLECVQDMDHENMFWYRQDPGLGLRLIYFSYDVKMKEKGDIPEGYSVSREKKERFSLILESASTNQTSMYLCASSFGQQPQHFGDGTRLSIL.

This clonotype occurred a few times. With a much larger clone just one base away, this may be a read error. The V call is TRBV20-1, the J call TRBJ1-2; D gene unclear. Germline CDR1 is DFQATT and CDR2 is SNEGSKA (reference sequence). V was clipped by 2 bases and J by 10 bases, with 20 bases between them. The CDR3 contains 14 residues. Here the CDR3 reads CSARKGLSDSDYTF. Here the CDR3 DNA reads TGCAGTGCTAGAAAGGGCCTTTCTGATTCCGACTACACCTTC.

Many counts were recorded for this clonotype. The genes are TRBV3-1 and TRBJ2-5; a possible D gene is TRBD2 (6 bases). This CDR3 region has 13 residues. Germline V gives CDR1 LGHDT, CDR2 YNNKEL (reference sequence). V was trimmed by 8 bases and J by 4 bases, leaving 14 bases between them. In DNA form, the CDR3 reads TGTGCCAGCTTCAAGGGAGGTTCAGAGACCCAGTACTTC. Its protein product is CASFKGGSETQYF.

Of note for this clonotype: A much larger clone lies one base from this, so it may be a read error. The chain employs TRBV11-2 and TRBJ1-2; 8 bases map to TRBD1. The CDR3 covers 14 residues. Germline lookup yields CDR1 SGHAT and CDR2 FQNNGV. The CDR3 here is CASSLDQGADGCTF. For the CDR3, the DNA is TGTGCCAGCAGCTTAGATCAGGGGGCGGATGGCTGCACCTTC. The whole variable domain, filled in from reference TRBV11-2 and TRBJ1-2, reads EAGVAQSPRYKIIEKRQSVAFWCNPISGHATLYWYQQILGQGPKLLIQFQNNGVVDDSQLPKDRFSAERLKGVDSTLKIQPAKLEDSAVYLCASSLDQGADGCTFGSGTRLTVV.

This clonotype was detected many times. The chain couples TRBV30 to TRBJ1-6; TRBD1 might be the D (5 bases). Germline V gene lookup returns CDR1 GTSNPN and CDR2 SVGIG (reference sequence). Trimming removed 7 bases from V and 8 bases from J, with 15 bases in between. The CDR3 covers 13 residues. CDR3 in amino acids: CASTGRGDSPLHF. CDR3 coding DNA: TGTGCCTCGACGGGGCGCGGGGATTCACCCCTCCACTTT. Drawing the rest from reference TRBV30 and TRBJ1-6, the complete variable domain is SQTIHQWPATLVQPVGSPLSLECTVEGTSNPNLYWYRQAAGRGLQLLFYSVGIGQISSEVPQNLSASRPQDRQFILSSKKLLLSDSGFYLCASTGRGDSPLHFGNGTRLTVT.

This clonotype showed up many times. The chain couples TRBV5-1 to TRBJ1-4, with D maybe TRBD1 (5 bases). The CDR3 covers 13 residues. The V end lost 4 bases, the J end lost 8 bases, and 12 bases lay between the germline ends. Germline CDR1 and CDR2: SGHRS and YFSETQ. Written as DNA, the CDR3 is TGCGCCAGCAGCGCGGACATGTCCGAAAAACTGTTTTTT. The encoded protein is CASSADMSEKLFF.

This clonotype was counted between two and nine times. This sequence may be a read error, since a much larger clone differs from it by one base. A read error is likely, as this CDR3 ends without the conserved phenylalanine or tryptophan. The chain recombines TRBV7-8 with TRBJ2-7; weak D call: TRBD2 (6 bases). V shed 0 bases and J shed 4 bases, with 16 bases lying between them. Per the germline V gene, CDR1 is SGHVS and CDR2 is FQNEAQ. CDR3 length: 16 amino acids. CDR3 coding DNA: TGTGCCAGCAGCTTAGCCCTCTCGGCGGGGTGGTACGAGCAGTACCTC. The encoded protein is CASSLALSAGWYEQYL.

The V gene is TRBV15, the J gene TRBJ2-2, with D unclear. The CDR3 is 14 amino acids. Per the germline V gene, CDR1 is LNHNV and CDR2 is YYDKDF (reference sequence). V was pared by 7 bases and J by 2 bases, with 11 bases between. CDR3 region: CATNPRRNTGELFF. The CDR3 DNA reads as TGTGCCACCAACCCTCGGCGCAACACCGGGGAGCTGTTTTTT.

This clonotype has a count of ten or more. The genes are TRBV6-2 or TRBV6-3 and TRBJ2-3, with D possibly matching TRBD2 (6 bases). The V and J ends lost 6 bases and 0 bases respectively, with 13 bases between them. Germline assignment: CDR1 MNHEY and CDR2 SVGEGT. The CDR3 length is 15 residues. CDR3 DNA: TGTGCCAGCAGCAACCAGGGACTTAGCACAGATACGCAGTATTTT. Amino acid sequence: CASSNQGLSTDTQYF.